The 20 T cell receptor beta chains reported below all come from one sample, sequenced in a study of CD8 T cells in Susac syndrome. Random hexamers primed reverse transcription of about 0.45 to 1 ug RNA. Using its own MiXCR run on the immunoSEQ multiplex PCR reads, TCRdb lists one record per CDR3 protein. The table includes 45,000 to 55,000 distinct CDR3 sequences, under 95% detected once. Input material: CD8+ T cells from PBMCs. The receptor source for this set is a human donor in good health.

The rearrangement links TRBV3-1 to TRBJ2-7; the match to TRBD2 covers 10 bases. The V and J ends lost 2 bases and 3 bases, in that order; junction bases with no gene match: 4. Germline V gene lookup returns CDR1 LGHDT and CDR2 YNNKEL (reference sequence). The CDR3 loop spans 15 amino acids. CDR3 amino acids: CASSQPGTSVYEQYF. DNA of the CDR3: TGTGCCAGCAGCCAACCCGGGACTAGCGTCTACGAGCAGTACTTC.

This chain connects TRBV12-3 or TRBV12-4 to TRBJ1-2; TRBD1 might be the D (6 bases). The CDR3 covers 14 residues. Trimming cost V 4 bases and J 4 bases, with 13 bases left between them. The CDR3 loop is CASSSRQVAYGYTF. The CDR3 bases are TGTGCCAGCAGTTCTCGACAGGTTGCCTATGGCTACACCTTC.

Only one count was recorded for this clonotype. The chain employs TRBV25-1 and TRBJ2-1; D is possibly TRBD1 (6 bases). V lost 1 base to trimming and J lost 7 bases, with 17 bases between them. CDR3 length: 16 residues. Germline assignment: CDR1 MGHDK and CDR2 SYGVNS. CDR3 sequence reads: CASSEWGRGSLNEQFF. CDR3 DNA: TGTGCCAGCAGTGAATGGGGCAGGGGAAGCCTAAATGAGCAGTTCTTC.

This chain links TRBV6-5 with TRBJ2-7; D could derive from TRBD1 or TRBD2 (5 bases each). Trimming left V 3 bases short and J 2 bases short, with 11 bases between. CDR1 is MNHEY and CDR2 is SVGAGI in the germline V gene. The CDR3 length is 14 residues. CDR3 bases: TGTGCCAGCAGTTATGGGGGTTTCACCTACGAGCAGTACTTC. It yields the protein CASSYGGFTYEQYF.

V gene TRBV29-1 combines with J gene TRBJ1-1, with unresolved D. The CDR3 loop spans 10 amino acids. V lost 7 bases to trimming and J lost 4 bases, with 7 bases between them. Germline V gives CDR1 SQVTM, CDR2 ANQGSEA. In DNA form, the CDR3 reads TGCAGCGCGTACTCCACTGAAGCTTTCTTT. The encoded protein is CSAYSTEAFF.

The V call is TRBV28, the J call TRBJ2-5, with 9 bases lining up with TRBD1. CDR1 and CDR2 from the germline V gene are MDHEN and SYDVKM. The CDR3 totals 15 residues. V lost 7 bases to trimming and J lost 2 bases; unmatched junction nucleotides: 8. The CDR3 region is CASTPLGTGQETQYF. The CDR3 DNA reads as TGTGCCAGCACCCCCTTGGGGACAGGGCAAGAGACCCAGTACTTC.

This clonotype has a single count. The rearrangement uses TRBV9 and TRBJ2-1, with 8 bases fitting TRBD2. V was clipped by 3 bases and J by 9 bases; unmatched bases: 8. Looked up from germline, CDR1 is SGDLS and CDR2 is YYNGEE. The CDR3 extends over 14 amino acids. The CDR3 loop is CASSALTSAVEQFF. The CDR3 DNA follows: TGTGCCAGCAGCGCACTGACTAGCGCGGTTGAGCAGTTCTTC.

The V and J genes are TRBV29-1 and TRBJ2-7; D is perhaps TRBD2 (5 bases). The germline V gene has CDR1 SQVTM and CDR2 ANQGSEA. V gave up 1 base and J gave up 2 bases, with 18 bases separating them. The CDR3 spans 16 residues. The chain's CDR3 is CSVEGGFGLTPYEQYF. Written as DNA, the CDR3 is TGCAGCGTTGAAGGAGGGTTCGGACTTACACCCTACGAGCAGTACTTC.

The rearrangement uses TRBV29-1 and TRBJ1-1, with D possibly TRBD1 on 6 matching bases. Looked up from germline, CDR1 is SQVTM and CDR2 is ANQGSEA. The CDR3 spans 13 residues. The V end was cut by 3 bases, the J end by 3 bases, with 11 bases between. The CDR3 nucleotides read TGCAGCGTTGATGCAGGGGTTCACACTGAAGCTTTCTTT. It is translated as CSVDAGVHTEAFF. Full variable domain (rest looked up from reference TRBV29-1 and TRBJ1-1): SAVISQKPSRDICQRGTSLTIQCQVDSQVTMMFWYRQQPGQSLTLIATANQGSEATYESGFVIDKFPISRPNLTFSTLTVSNMSPEDSSIYLCSVDAGVHTEAFFGQGTRLTVV.

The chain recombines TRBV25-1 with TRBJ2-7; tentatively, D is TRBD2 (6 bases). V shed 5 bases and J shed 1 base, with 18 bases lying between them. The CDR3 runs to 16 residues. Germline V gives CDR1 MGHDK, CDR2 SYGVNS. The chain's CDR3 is CASSLPISGTSYEQYF. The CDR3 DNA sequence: TGTGCCAGCAGTCTCCCCATTTCCGGGACTTCCTACGAGCAGTACTTC.

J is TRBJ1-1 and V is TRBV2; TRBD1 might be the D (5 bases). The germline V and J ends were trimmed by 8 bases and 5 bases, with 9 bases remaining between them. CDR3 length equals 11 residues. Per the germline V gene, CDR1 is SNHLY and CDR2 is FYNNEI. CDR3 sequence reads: CASPGRTEAFF. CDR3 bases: TGTGCCAGCCCAGGGAGGACTGAAGCTTTCTTT.

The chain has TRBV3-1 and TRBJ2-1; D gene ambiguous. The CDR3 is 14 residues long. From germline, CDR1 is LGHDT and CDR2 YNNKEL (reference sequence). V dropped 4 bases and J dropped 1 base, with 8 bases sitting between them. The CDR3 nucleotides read TGTGCCAGCAGCCTAACCAATTCCTACAATGAGCAGTTCTTC. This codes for CASSLTNSYNEQFF.

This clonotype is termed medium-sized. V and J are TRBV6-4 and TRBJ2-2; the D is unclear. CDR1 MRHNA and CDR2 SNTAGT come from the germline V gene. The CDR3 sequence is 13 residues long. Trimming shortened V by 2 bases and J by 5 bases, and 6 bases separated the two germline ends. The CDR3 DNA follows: TGTGCCAGCAGTGACAGCGAAACCGGGGAGCTGTTTTTT. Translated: CASSDSETGELFF.

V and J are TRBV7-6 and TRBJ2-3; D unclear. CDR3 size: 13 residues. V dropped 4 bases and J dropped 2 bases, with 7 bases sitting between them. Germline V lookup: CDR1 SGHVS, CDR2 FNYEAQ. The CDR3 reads CASSYLITDTQYF. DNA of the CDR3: TGTGCCAGCAGCTACCTGATCACAGATACGCAGTATTTT.

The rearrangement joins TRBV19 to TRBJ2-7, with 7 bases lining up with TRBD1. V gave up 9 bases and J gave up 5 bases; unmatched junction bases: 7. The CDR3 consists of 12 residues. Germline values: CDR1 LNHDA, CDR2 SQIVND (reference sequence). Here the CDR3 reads CASRQGTHEQYF. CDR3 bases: TGTGCCAGCCGACAGGGTACCCACGAGCAGTACTTC.

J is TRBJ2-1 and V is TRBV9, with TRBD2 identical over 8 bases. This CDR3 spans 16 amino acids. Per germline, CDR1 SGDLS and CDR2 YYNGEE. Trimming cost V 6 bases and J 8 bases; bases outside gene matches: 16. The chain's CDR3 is CASTQRREAIEDEQFF. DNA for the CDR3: TGTGCCAGCACCCAAAGGCGGGAGGCTATCGAAGATGAGCAGTTCTTC.

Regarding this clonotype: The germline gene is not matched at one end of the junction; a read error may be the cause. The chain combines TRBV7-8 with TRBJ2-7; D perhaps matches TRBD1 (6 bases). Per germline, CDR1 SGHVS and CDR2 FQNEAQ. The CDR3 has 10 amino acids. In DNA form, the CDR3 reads TGTGCCAGCAGCCTCAAGACAGGAGGCTTC. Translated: CASSLKTGGF.

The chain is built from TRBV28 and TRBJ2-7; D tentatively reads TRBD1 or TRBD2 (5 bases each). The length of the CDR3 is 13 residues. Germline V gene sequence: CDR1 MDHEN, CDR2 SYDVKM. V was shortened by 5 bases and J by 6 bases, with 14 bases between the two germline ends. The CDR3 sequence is CASSMRGWVEQYF. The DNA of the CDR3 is TGTGCCAGCAGTATGAGGGGTTGGGTCGAGCAGTACTTC.

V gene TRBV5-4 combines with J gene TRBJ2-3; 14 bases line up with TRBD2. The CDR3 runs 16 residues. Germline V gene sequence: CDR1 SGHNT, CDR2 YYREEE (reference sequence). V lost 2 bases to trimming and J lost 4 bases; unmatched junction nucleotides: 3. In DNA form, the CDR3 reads TGTGCCAGCAGCTTCAAGGGACTAGCGGGAGCAGATACGCAGTATTTT. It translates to CASSFKGLAGADTQYF.

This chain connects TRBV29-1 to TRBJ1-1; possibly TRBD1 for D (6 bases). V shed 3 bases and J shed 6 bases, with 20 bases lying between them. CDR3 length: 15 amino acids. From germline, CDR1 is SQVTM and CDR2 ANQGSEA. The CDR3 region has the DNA TGCAGCGTTGATGGAAGTGGGGGGAGGGGGGCTGAAGCTTTCTTT. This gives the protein CSVDGSGGRGAEAFF.